These 2 T cell receptor beta chains came from one sample sequenced in a study of control samples from healthy donors and cancer patients. Libraries were prepared by immunoSEQ multiplex PCR; TCRdb keeps only in-frame clonotypes and omits some of them. This sample carries approximately 83,000 clones, 93% of them seen once, and the ten largest clones take 1.5%. The specimen sequenced was blood. Source of these receptors: a woman younger than 45 in good health.

This rearrangement joins TRBV7-9 to TRBJ1-1, with D unresolved. CDR1 SEHNR and CDR2 FQNEAQ come from the germline V gene (reference sequence). There are 13 residues in the CDR3. The V gene lost 2 bases and the J gene lost 6 bases, with 10 bases spanning the gap. CDR3 in amino acids: CASSLREESEAFF. DNA of the CDR3: TGTGCCAGCAGCTTACGTGAGGAATCTGAAGCTTTCTTT.

This chain uses TRBV5-8 with TRBJ2-7; 10 bases agree with TRBD1. Germline V CDR1 and CDR2: SGHTS, YDEGEE. The CDR3 length is 14 residues. Unmatched junction bases numbered 5, after V lost 4 bases and J lost 4 bases. The DNA for the CDR3 is TGTGCCAGCAGCGAGGGACAGGGGCGGTACGAGCAGTACTTC. Amino acid sequence: CASSEGQGRYEQYF.